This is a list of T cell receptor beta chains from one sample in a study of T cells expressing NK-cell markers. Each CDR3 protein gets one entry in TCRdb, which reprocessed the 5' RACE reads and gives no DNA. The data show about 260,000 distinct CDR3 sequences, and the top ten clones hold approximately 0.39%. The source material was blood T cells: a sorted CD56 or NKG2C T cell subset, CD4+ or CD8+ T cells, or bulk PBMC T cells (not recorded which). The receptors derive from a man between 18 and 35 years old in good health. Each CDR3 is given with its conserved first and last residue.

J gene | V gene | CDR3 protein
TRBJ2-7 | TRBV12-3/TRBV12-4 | CASTGHHSYEQYF
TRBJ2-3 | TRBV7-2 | CASSHGTGVRADTQYF
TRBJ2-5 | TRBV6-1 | CAAGEGTGSETQYF
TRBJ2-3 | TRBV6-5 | CASSYTGAVTDTQYF
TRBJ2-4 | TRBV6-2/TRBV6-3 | CASSKSGQENIQYF
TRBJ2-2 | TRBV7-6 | CASSLGGAAANTGELFF
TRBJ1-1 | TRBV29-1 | CSAGGGGEGTEAFF
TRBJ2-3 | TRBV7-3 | CASSLGQGAPTDTQYF
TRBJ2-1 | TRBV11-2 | CASRGLAGAPYNEQFF
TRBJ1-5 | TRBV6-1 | CASSEGGPGGNQPQHF
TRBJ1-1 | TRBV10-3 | CASNTGITEAFF
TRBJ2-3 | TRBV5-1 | CASGDRASDTQYF
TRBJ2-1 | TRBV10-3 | CAISEQGYNEQFF
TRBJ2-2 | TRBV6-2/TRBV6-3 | CASSGQGVGELFF
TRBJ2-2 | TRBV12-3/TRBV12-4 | CASSLEQSTGELFF
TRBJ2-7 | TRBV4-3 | CASSQSLAGAYEQYF
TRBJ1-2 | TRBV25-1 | CASRPTGGLYGYTF
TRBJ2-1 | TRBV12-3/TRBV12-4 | CASSSGLASGSYEQFF
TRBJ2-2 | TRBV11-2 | CASTFRGMNTGELFF
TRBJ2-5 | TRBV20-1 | CSAPGTSQETQYF
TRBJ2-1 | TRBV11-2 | CASSFTASGKGGSYNEQFF
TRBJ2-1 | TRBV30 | CAWSDTSGRLYNEQFF
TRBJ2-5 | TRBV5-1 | CASSRGAGAIETQYF
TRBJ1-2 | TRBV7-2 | CASSHELNRGRRGYTF
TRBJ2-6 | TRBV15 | CATSVPRANVLTF